Below, 2 T cell receptor beta chains from the same sample are listed, as sequenced in a study of cytomegalovirus exposure and HLA in healthy donors. It was with 60 Vbeta and 13 Jbeta primers that the PCR ran. Method: immunoSEQ multiplex PCR; TCRdb's copy keeps in-frame clones and lacks some. The sample carries 200,000 to 300,000 clones, over 80% recorded once. The source material was PBMCs. The receptors here all came from a woman aged 40-49 years in good health and CMV-seropositive.

The chain joins TRBV30 to TRBJ2-5; 10 bases line up with TRBD1. The CDR3 loop spans 13 amino acids. From germline, CDR1 is GTSNPN and CDR2 SVGIG (reference sequence). V was clipped by 8 bases and J by 5 bases; unmatched bases: 8. Here the CDR3 DNA reads TGTGCCGGACGGGACAGGGGCCGGGAGACCCAGTACTTC. Translated: CAGRDRGRETQYF.

The V and J genes are TRBV4-3 and TRBJ1-2; 7 nucleotides align to TRBD1. The CDR3 contains 15 residues. Trimming removed 0 bases from V and 3 bases from J; junction bases left unmatched: 4. Germline V gene lookup returns CDR1 LGHNA and CDR2 YSLEER. The DNA of the CDR3 is TGCGCCAGCAGCCAAGAACAGGGGTGGGACTATGGCTACACCTTC. Encoded protein: CASSQEQGWDYGYTF.